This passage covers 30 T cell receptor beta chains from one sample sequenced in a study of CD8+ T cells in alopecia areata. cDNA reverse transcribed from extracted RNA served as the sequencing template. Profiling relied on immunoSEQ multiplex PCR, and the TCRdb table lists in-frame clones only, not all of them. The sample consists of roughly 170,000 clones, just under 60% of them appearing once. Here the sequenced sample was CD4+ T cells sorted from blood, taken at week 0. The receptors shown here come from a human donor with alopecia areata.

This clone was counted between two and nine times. CDR3 coding DNA: TGTGCCAGCAGCACCTTCCGGGGGTCTCAAGAGACCCAGTACTTC. This sequence encodes CASSTFRGSQETQYF. The chain uses TRBV6-1 and TRBJ2-5, with D possibly TRBD2 on 6 matching bases. Germline V gives CDR1 MNHNS, CDR2 SASEGT. V shed 6 bases and J shed 2 bases, with 16 bases lying between them. CDR3 length: 15 residues.

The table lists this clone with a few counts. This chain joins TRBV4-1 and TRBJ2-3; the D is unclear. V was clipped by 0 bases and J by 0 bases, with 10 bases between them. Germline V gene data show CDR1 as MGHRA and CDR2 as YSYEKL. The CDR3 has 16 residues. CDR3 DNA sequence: TGCGCCAGCAGCCAAGAGGGCTCTCCAAGCACAGATACGCAGTATTTT. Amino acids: CASSQEGSPSTDTQYF.

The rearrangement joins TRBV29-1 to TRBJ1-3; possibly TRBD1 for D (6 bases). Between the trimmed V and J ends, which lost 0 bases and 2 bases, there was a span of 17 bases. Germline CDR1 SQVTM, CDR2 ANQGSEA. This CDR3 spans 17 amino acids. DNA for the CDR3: TGCAGCGTTGAAGATCAGACAGGTCTGGGCCCTGGAAACACCATATATTTT. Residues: CSVEDQTGLGPGNTIYF.

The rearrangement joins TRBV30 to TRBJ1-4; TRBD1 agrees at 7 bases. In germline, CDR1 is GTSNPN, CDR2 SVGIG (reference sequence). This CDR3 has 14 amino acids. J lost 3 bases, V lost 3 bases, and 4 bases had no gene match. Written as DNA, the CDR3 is TGTGCCTGGAGGACAGGGCAGGCTAATGAAAAACTGTTTTTT. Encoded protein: CAWRTGQANEKLFF.

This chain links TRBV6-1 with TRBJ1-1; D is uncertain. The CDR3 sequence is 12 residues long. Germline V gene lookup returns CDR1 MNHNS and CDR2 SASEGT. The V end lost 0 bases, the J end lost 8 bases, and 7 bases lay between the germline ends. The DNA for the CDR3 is TGTGCCAGCAGTGAAGCATCAAGGGAAGCTTTCTTT. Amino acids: CASSEASREAFF.

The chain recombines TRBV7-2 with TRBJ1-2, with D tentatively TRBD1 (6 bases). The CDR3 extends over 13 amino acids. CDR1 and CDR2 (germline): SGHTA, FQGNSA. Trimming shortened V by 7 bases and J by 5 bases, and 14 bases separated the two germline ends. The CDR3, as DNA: TGTGCCAGCACCCCGCCAGGGGTTTATGGCTACACCTTC. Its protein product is CASTPPGVYGYTF.

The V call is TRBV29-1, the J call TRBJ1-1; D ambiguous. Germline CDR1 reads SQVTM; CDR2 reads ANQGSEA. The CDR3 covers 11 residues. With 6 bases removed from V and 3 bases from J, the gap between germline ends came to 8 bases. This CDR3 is CSVTKHTEAFF. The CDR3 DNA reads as TGCAGCGTCACCAAGCACACTGAAGCTTTCTTT.

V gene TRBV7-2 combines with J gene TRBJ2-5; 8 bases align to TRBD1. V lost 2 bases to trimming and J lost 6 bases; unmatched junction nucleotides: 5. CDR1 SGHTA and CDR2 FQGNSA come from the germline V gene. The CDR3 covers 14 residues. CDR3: CASSLPGGEKTQYF. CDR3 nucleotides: TGTGCCAGCAGCTTACCAGGGGGCGAGAAGACCCAGTACTTC. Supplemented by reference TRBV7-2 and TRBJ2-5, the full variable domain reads GAGVSQSPSNKVTEKGKDVELRCDPISGHTALYWYRQSLGQGLEFLIYFQGNSAPDKSGLPSDRFSAERTGGSVSTLTIQRTQQEDSAVYLCASSLPGGEKTQYFGPGTRLLVL.

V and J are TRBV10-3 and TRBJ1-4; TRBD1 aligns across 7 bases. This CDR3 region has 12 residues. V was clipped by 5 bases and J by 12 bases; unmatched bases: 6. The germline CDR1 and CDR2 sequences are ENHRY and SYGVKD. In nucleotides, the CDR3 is TGTGCCATCAGTCGGGACAGCTCCGAACTGTTTTTT. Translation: CAISRDSSELFF.

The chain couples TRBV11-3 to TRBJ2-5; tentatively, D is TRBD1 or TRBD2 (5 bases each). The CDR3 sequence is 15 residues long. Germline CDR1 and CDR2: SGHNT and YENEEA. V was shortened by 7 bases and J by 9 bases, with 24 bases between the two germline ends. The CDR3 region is CASTGRRDATGAQYF. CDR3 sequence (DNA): TGTGCCAGCACGGGTAGACGGGACGCGACTGGGGCCCAGTACTTC.

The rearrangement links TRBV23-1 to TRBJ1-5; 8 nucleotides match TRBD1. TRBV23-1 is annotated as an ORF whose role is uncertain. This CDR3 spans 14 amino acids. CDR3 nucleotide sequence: TGCGCATTCCACCCGGGACAGGCCAATCAGCCCCAGCATTTT. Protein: CAFHPGQANQPQHF.

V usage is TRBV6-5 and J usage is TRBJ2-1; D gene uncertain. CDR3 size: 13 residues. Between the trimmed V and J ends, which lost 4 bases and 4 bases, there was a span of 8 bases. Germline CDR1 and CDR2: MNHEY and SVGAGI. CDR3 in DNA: TGTGCCAGCAGTTCCCCGCCTTACAATGAGCAGTTCTTC. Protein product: CASSSPPYNEQFF.

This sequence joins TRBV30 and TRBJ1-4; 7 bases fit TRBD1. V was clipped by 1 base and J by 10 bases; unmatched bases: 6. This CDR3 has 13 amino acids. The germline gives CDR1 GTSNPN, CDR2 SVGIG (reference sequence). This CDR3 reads CAWSERQGGKLFF. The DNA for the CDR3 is TGTGCCTGGAGTGAAAGACAGGGTGGAAAACTGTTTTTT. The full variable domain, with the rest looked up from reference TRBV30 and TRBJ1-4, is SQTIHQWPATLVQPVGSPLSLECTVEGTSNPNLYWYRQAAGRGLQLLFYSVGIGQISSEVPQNLSASRPQDRQFILSSKKLLLSDSGFYLCAWSERQGGKLFFGSGTQLSVL.

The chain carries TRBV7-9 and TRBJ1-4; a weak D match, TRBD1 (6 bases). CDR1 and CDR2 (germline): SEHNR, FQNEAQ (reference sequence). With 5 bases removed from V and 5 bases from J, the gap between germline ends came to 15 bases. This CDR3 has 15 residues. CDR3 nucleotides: TGTGCCAGCAGCCGAGCCGCTCAGGGGAATGAAAAACTGTTTTTT. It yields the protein CASSRAAQGNEKLFF.

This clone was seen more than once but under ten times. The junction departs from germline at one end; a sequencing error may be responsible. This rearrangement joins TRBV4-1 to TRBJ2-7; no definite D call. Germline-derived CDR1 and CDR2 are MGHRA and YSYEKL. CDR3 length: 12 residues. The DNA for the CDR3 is TGCGCCAGCAGCCAAGAGTACGGACGGCCAGGCTTC. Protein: CASSQEYGRPGF.

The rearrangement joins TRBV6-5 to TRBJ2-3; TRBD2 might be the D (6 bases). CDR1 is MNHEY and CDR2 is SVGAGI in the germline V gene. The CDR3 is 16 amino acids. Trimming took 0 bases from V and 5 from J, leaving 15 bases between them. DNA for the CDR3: TGTGCCAGCAGTTACTCCGGGACCCGCGGGGTAGATACGCAGTATTTT. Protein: CASSYSGTRGVDTQYF.

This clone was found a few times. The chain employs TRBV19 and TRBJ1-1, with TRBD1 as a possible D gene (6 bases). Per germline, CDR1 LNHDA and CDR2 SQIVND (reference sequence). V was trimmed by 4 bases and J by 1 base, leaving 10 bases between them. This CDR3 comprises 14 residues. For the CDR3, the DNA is TGTGCCAGTAGTACCCGGACAGCGAACACTGAAGCTTTCTTT. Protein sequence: CASSTRTANTEAFF.

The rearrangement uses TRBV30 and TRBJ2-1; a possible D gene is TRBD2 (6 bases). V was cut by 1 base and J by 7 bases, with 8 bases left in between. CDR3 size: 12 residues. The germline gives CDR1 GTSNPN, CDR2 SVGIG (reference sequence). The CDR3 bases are TGTGCCTGGAGTGGAGGAGGGAATGAGCAGTTCTTC. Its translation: CAWSGGGNEQFF.

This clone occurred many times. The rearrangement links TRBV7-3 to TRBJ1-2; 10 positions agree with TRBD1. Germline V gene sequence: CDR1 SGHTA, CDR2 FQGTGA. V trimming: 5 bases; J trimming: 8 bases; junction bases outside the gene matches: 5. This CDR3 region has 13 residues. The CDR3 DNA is TGTGCCAGCAGCGACGACAGGGGGCAAGGCTACACCTTC. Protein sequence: CASSDDRGQGYTF.

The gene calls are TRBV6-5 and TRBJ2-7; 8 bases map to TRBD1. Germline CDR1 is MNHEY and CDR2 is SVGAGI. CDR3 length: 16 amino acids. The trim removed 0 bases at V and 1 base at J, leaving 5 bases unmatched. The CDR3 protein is CASSYSVTGDSYEQYF. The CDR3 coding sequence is TGTGCCAGCAGTTACTCCGTGACAGGGGATTCCTACGAGCAGTACTTC.

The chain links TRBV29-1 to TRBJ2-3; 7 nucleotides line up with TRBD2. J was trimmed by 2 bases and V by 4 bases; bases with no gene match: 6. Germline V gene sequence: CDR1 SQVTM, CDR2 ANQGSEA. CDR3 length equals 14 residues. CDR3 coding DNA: TGCAGCGTTGTTGTGGGACTACACACAGATACGCAGTATTTT. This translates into CSVVVGLHTDTQYF.

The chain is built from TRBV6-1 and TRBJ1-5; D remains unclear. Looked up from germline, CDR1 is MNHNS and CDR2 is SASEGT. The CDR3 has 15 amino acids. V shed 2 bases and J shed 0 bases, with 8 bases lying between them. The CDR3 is CASSERVYSNQPQHF. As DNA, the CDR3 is TGTGCCAGCAGTGAAAGGGTCTATAGCAATCAGCCCCAGCATTTT.

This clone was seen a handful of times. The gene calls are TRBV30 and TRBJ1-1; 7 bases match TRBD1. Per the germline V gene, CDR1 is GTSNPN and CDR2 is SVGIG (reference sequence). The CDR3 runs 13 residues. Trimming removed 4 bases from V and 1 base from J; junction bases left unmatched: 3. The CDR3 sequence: CAWTRDRNTEAFF. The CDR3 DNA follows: TGTGCCTGGACCCGGGACAGGAACACTGAAGCTTTCTTT. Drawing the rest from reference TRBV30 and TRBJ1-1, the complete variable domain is SQTIHQWPATLVQPVGSPLSLECTVEGTSNPNLYWYRQAAGRGLQLLFYSVGIGQISSEVPQNLSASRPQDRQFILSSKKLLLSDSGFYLCAWTRDRNTEAFFGQGTRLTVV.

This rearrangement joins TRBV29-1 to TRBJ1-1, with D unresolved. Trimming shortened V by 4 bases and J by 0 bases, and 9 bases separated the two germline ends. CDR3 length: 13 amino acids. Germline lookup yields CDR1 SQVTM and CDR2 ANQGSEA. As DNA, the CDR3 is TGCAGCGTTGGGGTAGGCATGAACACTGAAGCTTTCTTT. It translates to CSVGVGMNTEAFF.

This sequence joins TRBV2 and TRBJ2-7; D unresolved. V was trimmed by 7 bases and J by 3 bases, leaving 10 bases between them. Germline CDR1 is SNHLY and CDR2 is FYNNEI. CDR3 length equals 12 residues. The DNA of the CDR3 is TGTGCCAGCAACCAGGACGGCTACGAGCAGTACTTC. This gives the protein CASNQDGYEQYF.

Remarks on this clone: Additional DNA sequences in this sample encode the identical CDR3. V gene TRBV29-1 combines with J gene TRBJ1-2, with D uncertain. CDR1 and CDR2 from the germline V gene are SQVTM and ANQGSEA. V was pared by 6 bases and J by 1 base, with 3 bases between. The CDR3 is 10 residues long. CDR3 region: CSVGNYGYTF. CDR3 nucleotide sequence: TGCAGCGTGGGTAACTATGGCTACACCTTC. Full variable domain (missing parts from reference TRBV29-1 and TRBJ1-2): SAVISQKPSRDICQRGTSLTIQCQVDSQVTMMFWYRQQPGQSLTLIATANQGSEATYESGFVIDKFPISRPNLTFSTLTVSNMSPEDSSIYLCSVGNYGYTFGSGTRLTVV.

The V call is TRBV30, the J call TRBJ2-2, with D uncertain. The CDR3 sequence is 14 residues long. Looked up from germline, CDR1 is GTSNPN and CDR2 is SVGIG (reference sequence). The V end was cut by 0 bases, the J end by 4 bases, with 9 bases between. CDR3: CAWSVLTPTGELFF. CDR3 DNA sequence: TGTGCCTGGAGTGTATTAACGCCCACCGGGGAGCTGTTTTTT.

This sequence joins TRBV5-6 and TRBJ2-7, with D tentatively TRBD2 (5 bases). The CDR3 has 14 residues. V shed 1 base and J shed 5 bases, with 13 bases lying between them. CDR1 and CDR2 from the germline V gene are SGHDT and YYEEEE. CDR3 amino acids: CASSLLGVRNEQYF. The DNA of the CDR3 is TGTGCCAGCAGCTTGTTGGGAGTGAGGAACGAGCAGTACTTC.

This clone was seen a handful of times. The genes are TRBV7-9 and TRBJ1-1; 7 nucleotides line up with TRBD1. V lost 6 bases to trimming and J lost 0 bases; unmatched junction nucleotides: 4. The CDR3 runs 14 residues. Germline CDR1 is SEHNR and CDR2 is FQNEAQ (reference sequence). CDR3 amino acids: CASSPGTVNTEAFF. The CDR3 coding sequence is TGTGCCAGCAGTCCCGGGACAGTGAACACTGAAGCTTTCTTT.

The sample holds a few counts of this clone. CDR3 amino acids: CASSLGAGVESPLHF. In DNA form, the CDR3 reads TGTGCCAGCAGTTTAGGGGCAGGGGTTGAATCACCCCTCCACTTT. This rearrangement joins TRBV27 to TRBJ1-6; D is perhaps TRBD1 (6 bases). V was shortened by 2 bases and J by 10 bases, with 15 bases between the two germline ends. Germline CDR1 MNHEY, CDR2 SMNVEV (reference sequence). The CDR3 length is 15 residues.